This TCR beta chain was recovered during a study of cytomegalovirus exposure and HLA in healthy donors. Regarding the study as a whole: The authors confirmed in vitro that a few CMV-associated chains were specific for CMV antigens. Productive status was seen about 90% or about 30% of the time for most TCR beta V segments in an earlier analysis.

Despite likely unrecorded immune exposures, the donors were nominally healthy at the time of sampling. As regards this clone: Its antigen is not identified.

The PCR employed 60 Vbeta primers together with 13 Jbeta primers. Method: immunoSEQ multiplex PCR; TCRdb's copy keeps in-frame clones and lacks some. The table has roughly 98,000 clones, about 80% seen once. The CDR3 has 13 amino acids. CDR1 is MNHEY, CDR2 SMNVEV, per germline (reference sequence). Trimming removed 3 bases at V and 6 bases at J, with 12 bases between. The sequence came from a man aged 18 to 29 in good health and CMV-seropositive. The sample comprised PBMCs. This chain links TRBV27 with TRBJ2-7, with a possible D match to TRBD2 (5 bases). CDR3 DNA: TGTGCCAGCAGTTTTGGGCTAGCTGGCGAGCAGTACTTC. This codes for CASSFGLAGEQYF.